The clone carrying this T cell receptor (beta chain) was seen only a few times. In the original workflow: How many nucleated cells were present was estimated from reference gene primer amplification. Data came from immunoSEQ multiplex PCR; TCRdb stores just in-frame clones and leaves some out. V and J calls plus clone size are reproduced from that table; the DNA served to infer D and trimming. The sample holds over 60,000 clones, around 77% seen once. This sample was taken from a study of blood T cell repertoires in COVID-19. About the research overall: Specimens from acute and convalescent COVID-19 originated in the United States, Italy and Spain. T cells, B-cell-depleted T cells, or PBMCs provided the cDNA or gDNA that served as material.

V was clipped by 5 bases and J by 9 bases, with 12 bases between them. This CDR3 is built from 12 residues. The germline V gene encodes CDR1 SGHNT and CDR2 YYREEE (reference sequence). V usage is TRBV5-4 and J usage is TRBJ2-1; D unclear. This TCR was recovered from a man aged 80 or over with active or convalescent COVID-19. The sample taken for sequencing was peripheral blood. This CDR3 reads CASSPGEVEQFF. CDR3 nucleotide sequence: TGTGCCAGCAGTCCCGGAGAGGTTGAGCAGTTCTTC.